Listed here are 3 T cell receptor beta chains from one sample, sequenced in a study of metastatic and nonmetastatic thyroid tumors. Patients were all untreated before their thyroid surgery. Via MiXCR, TCRdb re-called the PCR reads. The data contain 9,000 or so clones, over 12% of them seen just once; the ten biggest clones take up 4.5% to 6%. The specimen sequenced was blood. These receptors all come from a female donor with papillary thyroid cancer or a benign thyroid nodule (not recorded which). Some clones in this sample may be carry-over from other donors' samples.

Only a few counts were recorded for this clone. This chain links TRBV10-2 with TRBJ1-2, with D perhaps TRBD1 (5 bases). Germline CDR1 reads WSHSY; CDR2 reads SAAADI. CDR3 length: 20 amino acids. Trimming cost V 0 bases and J 4 bases, with 27 bases left between them. The CDR3, as DNA: TGCGCCAGCAGTGAGTCCTTGACGAACCGACAGCGAATGGATCCCTATGGCTACACCTTC. Encoded protein: CASSESLTNRQRMDPYGYTF.

The chain joins TRBV5-1 to TRBJ2-7; 12 positions agree with TRBD2. The trim removed 3 bases at V and 4 bases at J, leaving 2 bases unmatched. CDR3 length: 14 amino acids. Germline assignment: CDR1 SGHRS and CDR2 YFSETQ. CDR3 residues: CASSSTSGSYEQYF. The CDR3 DNA follows: TGCGCCAGCAGCTCGACTAGCGGGAGTTACGAGCAGTACTTC. Complete variable domain (other parts from reference TRBV5-1 and TRBJ2-7): KAGVTQTPRYLIKTRGQQVTLSCSPISGHRSVSWYQQTPGQGLQFLFEYFSETQRNKGNFPGRFSGRQFSNSRSEMNVSTLELGDSALYLCASSSTSGSYEQYFGPGTRLTVT.

This clone was detected ten times or more. The chain joins TRBV7-2 to TRBJ2-5, with TRBD1 matching 9 bases. CDR3 length equals 13 residues. Unmatched junction bases numbered 4, after V lost 6 bases and J lost 5 bases. Germline CDR1 and CDR2: SGHTA and FQGNSA. CDR3 in amino acids: CASSYGQGETQYF. Written as DNA, the CDR3 is TGTGCCAGCAGTTACGGACAGGGGGAGACCCAGTACTTC. Supplemented by reference TRBV7-2 and TRBJ2-5, the full variable domain reads GAGVSQSPSNKVTEKGKDVELRCDPISGHTALYWYRQSLGQGLEFLIYFQGNSAPDKSGLPSDRFSAERTGGSVSTLTIQRTQQEDSAVYLCASSYGQGETQYFGPGTRLLVL.